This passage covers 32 T cell receptor beta chains from one sample sequenced in a study of blood T cell repertoires in COVID-19. The protocol was immunoSEQ multiplex PCR, while the TCRdb copy is restricted to in-frame clones and leaves out a portion. Of 95,000 to 110,000 clones in the sample, over 60% were seen once. The sample taken for sequencing was peripheral blood. The receptors here all came from a man between 70 and 80 years old with acute or convalescent COVID-19.

The gene calls are TRBV4-3 and TRBJ2-7; 10 bases line up with TRBD1. CDR1 and CDR2 from the germline V gene are LGHNA and YSLEER. The CDR3 has 16 residues. After removal of 2 bases from V and 2 bases from J, the junction contained 6 bases not matched to a gene. CDR3 region: CASSQSTGTGAYEQYF. For the CDR3, the DNA is TGCGCCAGCAGCCAATCGACCGGGACAGGGGCCTACGAGCAGTACTTC.

The CDR3 coding sequence is TGTGCCAGCAGCGACTTTGCAACTAATGAAAAACTGTTTTTT. It yields the protein CASSDFATNEKLFF. V usage is TRBV6-2 or TRBV6-3 and J usage is TRBJ1-4; D unclear. The CDR3 sequence is 14 residues long. V lost 6 bases, J lost 0 bases, and 8 bases lay in between. Germline loops: CDR1 MNHEY, CDR2 SVGEGT.

The chain has TRBV12-5 and TRBJ2-7, with D unresolved. Deletions cut 7 bases from V and 0 bases from J, with 10 bases between. The CDR3 is 13 residues long. Germline lookup yields CDR1 LGHNT and CDR2 FRNRAP. The CDR3 region is CASALAVSYEQYF. The CDR3 DNA sequence: TGTGCTAGTGCCCTGGCGGTCTCCTACGAGCAGTACTTC.

The V and J genes are TRBV2 and TRBJ2-5; tentatively, D is TRBD2 (6 bases). The CDR3 is 14 amino acids. V gave up 4 bases and J gave up 2 bases, with 11 bases separating them. Germline-derived CDR1 and CDR2 are SNHLY and FYNNEI. Here the CDR3 DNA reads TGTGCCAGCAGTGTTTTCGGGGGACAAGAGACCCAGTACTTC. Its translation: CASSVFGGQETQYF.

The V and J genes are TRBV9 and TRBJ1-3, with D possibly being TRBD1 (5 bases). The CDR3 is 13 residues long. V lost 4 bases and J lost 8, with 13 bases in between. The V gene's germline CDR1 is SGDLS and CDR2 YYNGEE. CDR3 sequence reads: CASSRDSLHTIYF. The CDR3 bases are TGTGCCAGCAGCCGTGACAGTCTCCACACCATATATTTT.

The V call is TRBV7-3, the J call TRBJ2-3, with TRBD2 matching 9 bases. Germline CDR1 reads SGHTA; CDR2 reads FQGTGA. Trimming removed 7 bases from V and 6 bases from J; junction bases left unmatched: 11. The CDR3 is 15 residues long. CDR3 in amino acids: CASTLGAGGQDTQYF. DNA for the CDR3: TGTGCCAGCACCCTGGGAGCGGGGGGCCAGGATACGCAGTATTTT.

The gene calls are TRBV19 and TRBJ1-5; D gene uncertain. The germline V gene encodes CDR1 LNHDA and CDR2 SQIVND (reference sequence). CDR3 length equals 13 residues. Trimming stripped 4 bases from V and 6 bases from J, with 10 bases between. The CDR3 here is CASSTSASQPQHF. CDR3 coding DNA: TGTGCCAGTAGTACGAGCGCCAGTCAGCCCCAGCATTTT. Looking up the rest from reference TRBV19 and TRBJ1-5 gives the full variable domain: DGGITQSPKYLFRKEGQNVTLSCEQNLNHDAMYWYRQDPGQGLRLIYYSQIVNDFQKGDIAEGYSVSREKKESFPLTVTSAQKNPTAFYLCASSTSASQPQHFGDGTRLSIL.

This rearrangement joins TRBV5-1 to TRBJ2-3; tentative D call: TRBD2 (6 bases). Germline V gene lookup returns CDR1 SGHRS and CDR2 YFSETQ. The CDR3 runs to 16 residues. V was cut by 4 bases and J by 1 base, with 16 bases left in between. CDR3 sequence: CASSQERAGGTDTQYF. The CDR3 coding sequence is TGCGCCAGCAGCCAAGAGCGGGCCGGGGGCACAGATACGCAGTATTTT.

DNA for the CDR3: TGTGCCAGCCATGCAGGGTATGGCGAAAAACTGTTTTTT. Protein sequence: CASHAGYGEKLFF. The chain is built from TRBV6-5 and TRBJ1-4, with TRBD1 as a possible D gene (5 bases). V gave up 8 bases and J gave up 8 bases, with 15 bases separating them. CDR3 length: 13 amino acids. The V gene's germline CDR1 is MNHEY and CDR2 SVGAGI.

The rearrangement links TRBV27 to TRBJ1-1; D possibly corresponds to TRBD1 (6 bases). V dropped 5 bases and J dropped 1 base, with 23 bases sitting between them. Germline CDR1 MNHEY, CDR2 SMNVEV (reference sequence). This CDR3 has 18 residues. In DNA form, the CDR3 reads TGTGCCAGCAGTCCTCCACAGGGTAGGGGAACTGGGAACACTGAAGCTTTCTTT. It is translated as CASSPPQGRGTGNTEAFF.

The chain combines TRBV9 with TRBJ1-1; perhaps TRBD1 as D (6 bases). CDR3 size: 14 residues. Deletions cut 7 bases from V and 6 bases from J, with 19 bases between. Per germline, CDR1 SGDLS and CDR2 YYNGEE. CDR3 amino acids: CASSDSSPRAEAFF. CDR3 bases: TGTGCCAGCTCGGACAGTTCCCCTAGGGCTGAAGCTTTCTTT.

The chain recombines TRBV2 with TRBJ2-3; 9 bases align to TRBD1. The CDR3 runs 15 residues. With 11 bases clipped from V and 4 bases from J, the junction kept 13 bases outside the gene matches. Germline V CDR1 and CDR2: SNHLY, FYNNEI. This CDR3 is CAESSGQGMSDTQYF. The CDR3 nucleotides read TGTGCCGAATCCTCCGGACAGGGGATGTCAGATACGCAGTATTTT.

J is TRBJ2-3 and V is TRBV4-2; the match to TRBD2 covers 13 bases. Looked up from germline, CDR1 is LGHNA and CDR2 is YNFKEQ. The V and J ends lost 1 base and 4 bases, in that order; junction bases with no gene match: 14. This CDR3 comprises 20 residues. The CDR3 DNA follows: TGTGCCAGCAGCCAAGTATGGACTAGCGGGGGAACAGGGGCGTCAGATACGCAGTATTTT. It is translated as CASSQVWTSGGTGASDTQYF.

This chain uses TRBV29-1 with TRBJ1-1; unclear D gene. Trimming removed 8 bases from V and 1 base from J, with 8 bases in between. CDR3 size: 11 residues. The germline V gene has CDR1 SQVTM and CDR2 ANQGSEA. Here the CDR3 DNA reads TGCAGCTCCCAGGAGAACACTGAAGCTTTCTTT. This encodes CSSQENTEAFF.

The gene calls are TRBV2 and TRBJ2-5; TRBD1 is a possible D gene (5 bases). The V end was cut by 8 bases, the J end by 7 bases, with 11 bases between. Germline loops: CDR1 SNHLY, CDR2 FYNNEI. CDR3 length: 11 residues. The CDR3 DNA follows: TGTGCCAGCCAAGGGGCCGGGACCCAGTACTTC. This gives the protein CASQGAGTQYF.

This rearrangement joins TRBV7-3 to TRBJ1-2, with a weak D call TRBD1 (6 bases). Deletions cut 2 bases from V and 6 bases from J, with 13 bases between. This CDR3 region has 14 residues. CDR1 SGHTA and CDR2 FQGTGA come from the germline V gene. The chain's CDR3 is CASSLDRGGDGYTF. The CDR3 region has the DNA TGTGCCAGCAGCTTAGATAGGGGGGGCGATGGCTACACCTTC.

The chain recombines TRBV7-3 with TRBJ1-1; 7 bases are a match to TRBD1. Germline V CDR1 and CDR2: SGHTA, FQGTGA. The CDR3 runs 15 residues. The ends lost 4 bases at V and 6 bases at J; junction bases unmatched: 11. CDR3 sequence: CASSSRSAGGAEAFF. CDR3 nucleotides: TGTGCCAGCAGCTCCCGATCCGCAGGGGGTGCTGAAGCTTTCTTT. Drawing the rest from reference TRBV7-3 and TRBJ1-1, the complete variable domain is GAGVSQTPSNKVTEKGKYVELRCDPISGHTALYWYRQSLGQGPEFLIYFQGTGAADDSGLPNDRFFAVRPEGSVSTLKIQRTERGDSAVYLCASSSRSAGGAEAFFGQGTRLTVV.

The chain joins TRBV19 to TRBJ1-5; TRBD1 might be the D (6 bases). Germline CDR1 and CDR2: LNHDA and SQIVND (reference sequence). The CDR3 covers 15 residues. Trimming shortened V by 9 bases and J by 2 bases, and 17 bases separated the two germline ends. CDR3 nucleotide sequence: TGTGCCAGCTCCGGGACACCAAACGGCAATCAGCCCCAGCATTTT. Translation gives CASSGTPNGNQPQHF.

The chain employs TRBV11-2 and TRBJ1-1, with TRBD1 as a possible D gene (5 bases). This CDR3 region has 13 residues. Germline V lookup: CDR1 SGHAT, CDR2 FQNNGV. V dropped 3 bases and J dropped 7 bases, with 12 bases sitting between them. CDR3 amino acids: CASSLWGLSEAFF. The CDR3 DNA follows: TGTGCCAGCAGCTTGTGGGGACTTAGTGAAGCTTTCTTT. Variable domain in full (rest from reference TRBV11-2 and TRBJ1-1): EAGVAQSPRYKIIEKRQSVAFWCNPISGHATLYWYQQILGQGPKLLIQFQNNGVVDDSQLPKDRFSAERLKGVDSTLKIQPAKLEDSAVYLCASSLWGLSEAFFGQGTRLTVV.

The rearrangement uses TRBV29-1 and TRBJ1-2; D perhaps matches TRBD1 (6 bases). Trimming took off 2 bases at V and 8 bases at J, with 18 bases between the two ends. The CDR3 runs 14 residues. Germline V CDR1 and CDR2: SQVTM, ANQGSEA. CDR3 sequence reads: CSVESATGRRGYTF. DNA of the CDR3: TGCAGCGTTGAATCCGCGACAGGTCGAAGGGGCTACACCTTC.

This clone has a handful of counts. The chain combines TRBV19 with TRBJ1-1; 9 bases agree with TRBD1. V lost 5 bases and J lost 4; bases outside the gene matches: 2. The CDR3 spans 13 residues. The germline V gene has CDR1 LNHDA and CDR2 SQIVND (reference sequence). Here the CDR3 DNA reads TGTGCCAGTAGTGAGACAGGGGGCACTGAAGCTTTCTTT. It codes for CASSETGGTEAFF.

This clone was recorded at least ten times. V gene TRBV2 combines with J gene TRBJ2-2; D ambiguous. The germline V gene encodes CDR1 SNHLY and CDR2 FYNNEI. Trimming removed 2 bases at V and 4 bases at J, with 11 bases between. This CDR3 region has 15 residues. CDR3 residues: CASSENGLATGELFF. In DNA, the CDR3 is TGTGCCAGCAGTGAAAACGGGTTGGCCACCGGGGAGCTGTTTTTT.

The chain carries TRBV12-3 or TRBV12-4 and TRBJ1-1, with D possibly TRBD1 on 6 matching bases. The CDR3 spans 13 residues. The ends were cut back, 7 bases at V and 6 bases at J, with 15 bases in the middle. The CDR3 DNA reads as TGTGCCAGCACTCTTACACAGGGAGCTGAAGCTTTCTTT. Encoded protein: CASTLTQGAEAFF.

V gene TRBV6-4 combines with J gene TRBJ2-5; D may be TRBD1 (5 bases). Germline V gene data show CDR1 as MRHNA and CDR2 as SNTAGT. The CDR3 runs 16 residues. Trimming pared 6 bases from V and 1 base from J, leaving 18 bases between. The CDR3 reads CASRSHRRRPQETQYF. The CDR3 DNA is TGTGCCAGCAGGTCTCACAGGAGAAGACCCCAAGAGACCCAGTACTTC.

The chain carries TRBV21-1 and TRBJ1-4; TRBD1 is the table's D call and was not checked against the DNA. TRBV21-1 is a known pseudogene. The CDR3 runs to 17 residues. In DNA form, the CDR3 reads TGTGCCAGCACCTACAAAGTTCCCGGACAGGGAAGTGAAAAACTGTTTTTT. Encoded protein: CASTYKVPGQGSEKLFF.

This sequence joins TRBV6-6 and TRBJ2-4, with TRBD1 matching over 7 bases. The J segment lost 8 bases and the V segment lost 6 bases, leaving 10 bases of the junction unmatched. The germline V gene encodes CDR1 MNHNY and CDR2 SVGAGI (reference sequence). This CDR3 is built from 14 residues. CDR3 nucleotide sequence: TGTGCCAGCAGAGGACAGGTCCTAGGGGACATTCAGTACTTC. Its protein product is CASRGQVLGDIQYF.

The V call is TRBV25-1, the J call TRBJ1-5; D gene unclear. The CDR3 is 13 residues long. CDR1 and CDR2 (germline): MGHDK, SYGVNS. V dropped 3 bases and J dropped 2 bases, with 5 bases sitting between them. CDR3 residues: CASSDTGNQPQHF. The CDR3 nucleotides are TGTGCCAGCAGTGATACAGGCAATCAGCCCCAGCATTTT.

The gene calls are TRBV6-5 and TRBJ1-6; D not resolved. From germline, CDR1 is MNHEY and CDR2 SVGAGI. V was shortened by 2 bases and J by 9 bases, with 8 bases between the two germline ends. This CDR3 contains 13 residues. CDR3 sequence reads: CASSYNAVSPLHF. The CDR3 nucleotides read TGTGCCAGCAGTTACAACGCGGTTTCACCCCTCCACTTT.

The gene calls are TRBV7-3 and TRBJ2-2; possibly TRBD1 for D (5 bases). The ends were cut back, 5 bases at V and 8 bases at J, with 12 bases in the middle. The CDR3 consists of 13 residues. CDR1 and CDR2 (germline): SGHTA, FQGTGA. The DNA of the CDR3 is TGTGCCAGCAGCCCGCAGGGTTCGGGGGAGCTGTTTTTT. This translates into CASSPQGSGELFF.

The DNA for the CDR3 is TGTGCCAGCAGCTTGGCCACTTCCTACGAGCAGTACTTC. Amino acids: CASSLATSYEQYF. The rearrangement links TRBV5-6 to TRBJ2-7; D gene ambiguous. Trimming left V 0 bases short and J 1 base short, with 5 bases between. The CDR3 totals 13 residues. Germline assignment: CDR1 SGHDT and CDR2 YYEEEE. The full variable domain, its missing parts supplied by reference TRBV5-6 and TRBJ2-7, is DAGVTQSPTHLIKTRGQQVTLRCSPKSGHDTVSWYQQALGQGPQFIFQYYEEEERQRGNFPDRFSGHQFPNYSSELNVNALLLGDSALYLCASSLATSYEQYFGPGTRLTVT.

CDR3 DNA sequence: TGTGCCAGCAGCTTGCTCATAACAGCAGGGTTAGGAGGCTACACCTTC. Translation: CASSLLITAGLGGYTF. The J gene is TRBJ1-2, the V gene TRBV5-8; D may be TRBD1 (5 bases). Per the germline V gene, CDR1 is SGHTS and CDR2 is YDEGEE. The CDR3 has 16 residues. V was pared by 1 base and J by 8 bases, with 21 bases between.

The chain is built from TRBV2 and TRBJ2-7; D gene unclear. CDR1 is SNHLY, CDR2 FYNNEI, per germline. The ends were cut back, 1 base at V and 5 bases at J, with 6 bases in the middle. The CDR3 extends over 12 amino acids. CDR3 sequence: CASSEDSNEQYF. The DNA for the CDR3 is TGTGCCAGCAGTGAAGACAGCAACGAGCAGTACTTC.